This T cell receptor beta chain was sequenced during a study of vaccination and CD4 T cells after COVID-19. The germline V gene encodes CDR1 SGHTA and CDR2 FQGNSA. The CDR3 has 15 amino acids. The V gene lost 4 bases and the J gene lost 4 bases, with 16 bases spanning the gap. Specified treatment: roughly 11-day PBMC culture with coronavirus spike peptide pools or control peptides (ViraFEST assay). During the years 2011-2018, before the COVID-19 pandemic, the unexposed donor's CD4+ T cells were collected. Peptide pools at about 9.5 ug/ml, together with 7.5 to 10 IU/ml IL-2, were added to cultures of some 1.9 million PBMCs per well. Of note for this clonotype: Its antigen is undetermined.

Cultured CD4+ T cell DNA was sequenced using the Oncomine TCR Beta short-read assay. Genomic DNA was isolated from cultured CD4+ T cells. TCRdb independently ran MiXCR on the PCR reads; one entry per CDR3 protein. Among 8,000 to 10,000 distinct CDR3 sequences listed, about 32% were seen once. The receptor was isolated from a human donor in good health. The chain is built from TRBV7-2 and TRBJ1-2; possible D gene TRBD1, 5 bases. The material sequenced was CD4+ T cells from blood, cultured in vitro. This CDR3 is CASSSGNPAAYGYTF. The CDR3 DNA reads TGTGCCAGCAGCTCAGGGAATCCAGCAGCCTATGGCTACACCTTC.